This record looks at one T cell receptor (beta chain) sequence and its context. Its specificity is not known. The data belong to a study of shared clonotypes between healthy human individuals. Study observations and caveats: The study found lower generation probabilities in non-shared clonotypes than in those shared by all four donors.

Profiling relied on immunoSEQ multiplex PCR, and the TCRdb table lists in-frame clones only, not all of them. The table includes 2,500,000 or so clones, about 90% detected once. CDR1 is GTSNPN, CDR2 SVGIG, per germline (reference sequence). V was trimmed by 2 bases and J by 4 bases, leaving 17 bases between them. The CDR3 contains 15 residues. The clonotype comes from a man aged 18 to 30 in good health. Some clones in this sample may be carry-over from other donors' samples. Sample: naive CD4+ T cells from PBMCs. Regarding subset: CD45RA+ positively selected. This sequence joins TRBV30 and TRBJ2-5, with a weak D call TRBD2 (6 bases). The CDR3 reads CAWSPYWREGETQYF. CDR3 DNA: TGTGCCTGGAGTCCCTATTGGCGGGAAGGAGAGACCCAGTACTTC.